One sample yielded the 7 T cell receptor beta chains listed below, sequenced in a study of T cells expressing NK-cell markers. TCRdb reprocessed the 5' RACE reads, with one entry per CDR3 protein and no DNA. The table counts over 250,000 distinct CDR3 sequences; roughly 4.2% lies in the top ten. Sequencing was carried out using blood T cells: a sorted CD56 or NKG2C T cell subset, CD4+ or CD8+ T cells, or bulk PBMC T cells (not recorded which). These receptors came from a woman between 18 and 75 years old in good health.

This chain uses TRBV5-4 with TRBJ2-5; TCRdb gives TRBD1 as the D gene, but with no DNA this cannot be confirmed. The CDR3 has 14 amino acids. Germline V gene lookup returns CDR1 SGHNT and CDR2 YYREEE (reference sequence). CDR3: CASSLPRGTETQYF.

The genes are TRBV2 and TRBJ2-1; TCRdb names TRBD2, which stays unverified in the absence of DNA. Germline-derived CDR1 and CDR2 are SNHLY and FYNNEI. The CDR3 consists of 19 residues. The CDR3 loop reads CASRAGASGTSSSYNEQFF.

This sequence joins TRBV3-1 and TRBJ2-7; TCRdb's D gene call, TRBD2, goes unchecked for lack of DNA. The CDR3 covers 15 residues. CDR1 is LGHDT and CDR2 is YNNKEL in the germline V gene (reference sequence). The CDR3 spells CASSQDRGPVREQYF.

The genes are TRBV4-1 and TRBJ1-2; TCRdb lists TRBD1, though no DNA is available to test this call. This CDR3 is 15 amino acids long. Per germline, CDR1 MGHRA and CDR2 YSYEKL. CDR3 sequence reads: CASSQAPGVNYGYTF.

The rearrangement uses TRBV5-1 and TRBJ2-5; TCRdb proposes TRBD1, but this gene call is untestable without DNA. The CDR3 loop spans 14 amino acids. CDR1 is SGHRS and CDR2 is YFSETQ in the germline V gene. CDR3 sequence reads: CASSLDRGQETQYF. Based on the CDR3 plus reference TRBV5-1 and TRBJ2-5, the full variable domain is KAGVTQTPRYLIKTRGQQVTLSCSPISGHRSVSWYQQTPGQGLQFLFEYFSETQRNKGNFPGRFSGRQFSNSRSEMNVSTLELGDSALYLCASSLDRGQETQYFGPGTRLLVL.

The chain links TRBV7-2 to TRBJ2-7. CDR1 SGHTA and CDR2 FQGNSA come from the germline V gene. There are 13 residues in the CDR3. The chain's CDR3 is CASSPVFGVEQYF.

The CDR3 here is CASSWTGEETQYF. This chain links TRBV7-3 with TRBJ2-5; TCRdb proposes TRBD1, but this gene call is untestable without DNA. CDR3 length equals 13 residues. CDR1 is SGHTA and CDR2 is FQGTGA in the germline V gene.